The clone carrying this T cell receptor beta chain appeared a few times. Its matching antigen is unknown. Reverse transcribing all isolated RNA meant expressed TCRB transcripts were sequenced. Assay used: immunoSEQ multiplex PCR; TCRdb lists only in-frame clones, some missing. Of around 250,000 clones listed, around an eighth are singletons. The V end lost 5 bases, the J end lost 2 bases, and 17 bases lay between the germline ends. This CDR3 has 16 residues. Germline CDR1 reads SGHTA; CDR2 reads FQGNSA. This record belongs to a study of beta chain features in type 1 diabetes. Study observations and caveats: Shorter TCRB CDR3s, moderately but significantly so, marked every one of the four CD4+ subsets in Type 1 diabetes patients.

The J gene is TRBJ2-3, the V gene TRBV7-2; D is undetermined. The sequenced sample consisted of naive CD4+ T cells from blood. This TCR was recovered from a man aged 25-40 years with type 1 diabetes. The CDR3 DNA reads TGTGCCAGCAGCCCCCGAGTCGGTCTGCACACAGATACGCAGTATTTT. Its protein is CASSPRVGLHTDTQYF.